This section outlines one T cell receptor beta chain sequence together with its context. This sample is drawn from a study of Ad26.COV2.S vaccination and SARS-CoV-2 variants. Treatment given: around 19 received Ad26.COV2.S at low or high dose, single or two shots; a few received placebo; per-sample allocation not given. Samples came from day 63 after the first vaccine or placebo injection. Clones were sequenced by immunoSEQ multiplex PCR, and TCRdb holds only the in-frame ones, with some missing. The sample consists of roughly 380,000 clones, 88% of them appearing once. Germline values: CDR1 LNHDA, CDR2 SQIVND (reference sequence). The CDR3 consists of 14 residues. V dropped 5 bases and J dropped 2 bases, with 13 bases sitting between them.

The material was peripheral blood, obtained in a trial of Ad26.COV2.S vaccine versus placebo. V is TRBV19 and J is TRBJ2-7, with D perhaps matching TRBD1 or TRBD2 (5 bases each). The clonotype comes from a person between 18 and 65 years old who received the Ad26.COV2.S COVID-19 vaccine or a placebo. CDR3 coding DNA: TGTGCCAGTAGTCCGCAACTGGGGGCCTACGAGCAGTACTTC. Protein sequence: CASSPQLGAYEQYF.